This T cell receptor beta chain was sequenced for a study of T-cell reconstitution after alpha-beta-depleted transplantation in children. Germline V CDR1 and CDR2: SGHRS, YFSETQ. This CDR3 is 16 amino acids long. Trimming removed 2 bases from V and 1 base from J, with 15 bases in between. In this sample, this clonotype turned up many times. The library targeted TCRbeta and was prepared with unique molecular identifiers. TCRdb fed the PCR reads into MiXCR, producing one record per CDR3 protein. Among roughly 310,000 distinct CDR3 sequences listed, 23% were seen once. This chain joins TRBV5-1 and TRBJ1-1; D not certain. Sample: PBMCs, mostly from graft donor cells, taken 180 days after TCRalphabeta/CD19-depleted stem cell transplant. This clonotype originated in a male patient younger than 18 who had a stem cell transplant for acute lymphoblastic leukemia, so the T cells may come from the graft donor. CDR3 loop: CASSFGYVGGNTEAFF. CDR3 bases: TGCGCCAGCAGCTTTGGGTACGTCGGTGGGAACACTGAAGCTTTCTTT. Drawing the rest from reference TRBV5-1 and TRBJ1-1, the complete variable domain is KAGVTQTPRYLIKTRGQQVTLSCSPISGHRSVSWYQQTPGQGLQFLFEYFSETQRNKGNFPGRFSGRQFSNSRSEMNVSTLELGDSALYLCASSFGYVGGNTEAFFGQGTRLTVV.